Listed below are T cell receptor beta chains from one sample, sequenced in a study of blood T cell repertoires in COVID-19. Assay: immunoSEQ multiplex PCR; the TCRdb copy retains only in-frame clones and omits some. The sample shows some 150,000 clones, roughly 89% of them seen only once. Input material: peripheral blood. These receptor sequences come from a woman aged 45-65 years with acute or convalescent COVID-19. CDR3s include the opening cysteine and the closing phenylalanine or tryptophan. The order of the fields is V gene, D gene, J gene, clone size, CDR3 DNA, CDR3 protein. D genes are given only for firm matches. Not every row has a clone size; where given, it reads once, few, many or a size class.

v_call: TRBV2
d_call: NA
j_call: TRBJ1-2
clone_size: NA
cdr3_nt: TGTGCCAGCAGTCCGCGCCCGGGTACTACGACCTATGGCTACACCTTC
cdr3_aa: CASSPRPGTTTYGYTF

v_call: TRBV6-5
d_call: TRBD1
j_call: TRBJ1-2
clone_size: NA
cdr3_nt: TGTGCCAGCATCGGGACAGGGGGCTCTAACTATGGCTACACCTTC
cdr3_aa: CASIGTGGSNYGYTF

v_call: TRBV11-2
d_call: NA
j_call: TRBJ1-2
clone_size: NA
cdr3_nt: TGTGCCAGCAGCTTAGAGAGAGCTAACTATGGCTACACCTTC
cdr3_aa: CASSLERANYGYTF

v_call: TRBV6-5
d_call: TRBD1
j_call: TRBJ1-6
clone_size: NA
cdr3_nt: TGTGCCAGCAGCTCGGACAGGGTGAATTCACCCCTCCACTTT
cdr3_aa: CASSSDRVNSPLHF

v_call: TRBV10-3
d_call: NA
j_call: TRBJ2-7
clone_size: NA
cdr3_nt: TGTGCCATCAGTGAGTCGGGCACCTACTCCTACGAGCAGTACTTC
cdr3_aa: CAISESGTYSYEQYF

v_call: TRBV5-1
d_call: TRBD1
j_call: TRBJ2-1
clone_size: NA
cdr3_nt: TGCGCCAGCAGCCCCGGGACAGCTAATGAGCAGTTCTTC
cdr3_aa: CASSPGTANEQFF

v_call: TRBV7-2
d_call: TRBD1
j_call: TRBJ2-3
clone_size: NA
cdr3_nt: TGTGCCAGCAGCCGGACAGGGGGGGAGGATACGCAGTATTTT
cdr3_aa: CASSRTGGEDTQYF

v_call: TRBV10-1
d_call: TRBD1
j_call: TRBJ2-3
clone_size: NA
cdr3_nt: TGCGCCAGCAGTGAGTCTTGGGGACAGGGTGCAGATACGCAGTATTTT
cdr3_aa: CASSESWGQGADTQYF

v_call: TRBV30
d_call: NA
j_call: TRBJ1-4
clone_size: NA
cdr3_nt: TGTGCCTGGAGTGCGACAGGATTAGAACTGTTTTTT
cdr3_aa: CAWSATGLELFF

v_call: TRBV30
d_call: NA
j_call: TRBJ1-1
clone_size: NA
cdr3_nt: TGTGCCCGGACCCCGCTCCAGGGAATGAACACTGAAGCTTTCTTT
cdr3_aa: CARTPLQGMNTEAFF

v_call: TRBV10-1
d_call: TRBD2
j_call: TRBJ2-3
clone_size: NA
cdr3_nt: TGCGCCAGCAGTCCCGGGACTAGTTGGAGCACAGATACGCAGTATTTT
cdr3_aa: CASSPGTSWSTDTQYF

v_call: TRBV19
d_call: NA
j_call: TRBJ1-6
clone_size: NA
cdr3_nt: TGTGCCAGTAGTATAGGGACAGAAAATTCACCCCTCCACTTT
cdr3_aa: CASSIGTENSPLHF

v_call: TRBV7-6
d_call: TRBD1
j_call: TRBJ2-3
clone_size: NA
cdr3_nt: TGTGCCAGCAGCTTCGTTCCCCCGCTTCTCACAGGGGGCACAGATACGCAGTATTTT
cdr3_aa: CASSFVPPLLTGGTDTQYF

v_call: TRBV2
d_call: TRBD1
j_call: TRBJ1-1
clone_size: few
cdr3_nt: TGTGCCAGCAGTGTTTCCCGACAGGGGACTGAAGCTTTCTTT
cdr3_aa: CASSVSRQGTEAFF

v_call: TRBV18
d_call: NA
j_call: TRBJ1-4
clone_size: NA
cdr3_nt: TGTGCCAGCTCACCCCTAGGCCAGGGGAATGAAAAACTGTTTTTT
cdr3_aa: CASSPLGQGNEKLFF

v_call: TRBV6-1
d_call: TRBD1
j_call: TRBJ1-5
clone_size: NA
cdr3_nt: TGTGCCAGCAGTGAATTTATTTGGGGACAGGGGGTTTATCAGCCCCAGCATTTT
cdr3_aa: CASSEFIWGQGVYQPQHF

v_call: TRBV5-1
d_call: NA
j_call: TRBJ1-1
clone_size: NA
cdr3_nt: TGCGCCAGCAGCGGCCTTACAGGTGCGATCGCTGAAGCTTTCTTT
cdr3_aa: CASSGLTGAIAEAFF

v_call: TRBV18
d_call: NA
j_call: TRBJ2-7
clone_size: NA
cdr3_nt: TGTGCCAGCTCACGCGGGACTTACTACGAGCAGTACTTC
cdr3_aa: CASSRGTYYEQYF

v_call: TRBV9
d_call: NA
j_call: TRBJ2-5
clone_size: NA
cdr3_nt: TGTGCCAGCAGCGTAGGAGGTGGGAGCCAAGAGACCCAGTACTTC
cdr3_aa: CASSVGGGSQETQYF

v_call: TRBV29-1
d_call: NA
j_call: TRBJ1-3
clone_size: NA
cdr3_nt: TGCAGCGCTACAGTGAGCTCTGGAAACACCATATATTTT
cdr3_aa: CSATVSSGNTIYF

v_call: TRBV7-9
d_call: NA
j_call: TRBJ1-2
clone_size: few
cdr3_nt: TGTGCCAGCAGCTTATCTGAAACTAGTGCTAACTATGGCTACACCTTC
cdr3_aa: CASSLSETSANYGYTF

v_call: TRBV2
d_call: TRBD2
j_call: TRBJ2-7
clone_size: NA
cdr3_nt: TGTGCCAGCAGTGATGAACCGGGACTAGCGGGAGGGCCCACCTACGAGCAGTACTTC
cdr3_aa: CASSDEPGLAGGPTYEQYF

v_call: TRBV6-5
d_call: TRBD2
j_call: TRBJ2-1
clone_size: NA
cdr3_nt: TGTGCCAGCGAGCCTAGCGGGATCAATGAGCAGTTCTTC
cdr3_aa: CASEPSGINEQFF

v_call: TRBV5-1
d_call: NA
j_call: TRBJ2-1
clone_size: NA
cdr3_nt: TGCGCCAGCAGCTTGGGGCCCAGCAATGAGCAGTTCTTC
cdr3_aa: CASSLGPSNEQFF

v_call: TRBV12-3/TRBV12-4
d_call: NA
j_call: TRBJ1-1
clone_size: few
cdr3_nt: TGTGCCAGCAGTCCCAGGGGCACTGAAGCTTTCTTT
cdr3_aa: CASSPRGTEAFF

v_call: TRBV5-4
d_call: NA
j_call: TRBJ2-3
clone_size: NA
cdr3_nt: TGTGCCAGCAGCCCTGGCATGGCTGCCTTTGACACAGATACGCAGTATTTT
cdr3_aa: CASSPGMAAFDTDTQYF

v_call: TRBV5-1
d_call: NA
j_call: TRBJ2-3
clone_size: NA
cdr3_nt: TGCGCCAGCAGCTTGGCCTCAGATACGCAGTATTTT
cdr3_aa: CASSLASDTQYF

v_call: TRBV4-1
d_call: TRBD2
j_call: TRBJ2-3
clone_size: NA
cdr3_nt: TGCGCCAGCAGCCCAGGGTCACTAGCGGGGTCAGATACGCAGTATTTT
cdr3_aa: CASSPGSLAGSDTQYF

v_call: TRBV21-1
d_call: NA
j_call: TRBJ1-6
clone_size: NA
cdr3_nt: TGTGCCAGCAGCAAAGAGGGGGGGACGGTCTTGTCACCCCTCCACTTT
cdr3_aa: CASSKEGGTVLSPLHF

v_call: TRBV30
d_call: NA
j_call: TRBJ1-3
clone_size: NA
cdr3_nt: TGTGCCTGGAGCACAGCGGAGTCTGGAAACACCATATATTTT
cdr3_aa: CAWSTAESGNTIYF

v_call: TRBV5-6
d_call: TRBD2
j_call: TRBJ2-3
clone_size: once
cdr3_nt: TGTGCCAGCAGCTTGGCCTGGGGCGGGAGTCCAGATACGCAGTATTTT
cdr3_aa: CASSLAWGGSPDTQYF

v_call: TRBV19
d_call: TRBD1
j_call: TRBJ2-1
clone_size: NA
cdr3_nt: TGTGCCAGTCGAAACAGGGGGCACAATGAGCAGTTCTTC
cdr3_aa: CASRNRGHNEQFF

v_call: TRBV6-1
d_call: NA
j_call: TRBJ1-2
clone_size: NA
cdr3_nt: TGTGCCAGCAGTCAAGCGGGAGGGGACTATGGCTACACCTTC
cdr3_aa: CASSQAGGDYGYTF

v_call: TRBV12-3/TRBV12-4
d_call: NA
j_call: TRBJ1-2
clone_size: NA
cdr3_nt: TGTGCCAGCAGTCCTGACTCTTATGGCTACACCTTC
cdr3_aa: CASSPDSYGYTF

v_call: TRBV7-3
d_call: NA
j_call: TRBJ2-1
clone_size: NA
cdr3_nt: TGTGCCAGCAGCTCCACTCTCGGGCAGGGGATAAATGAGCAGTTCTTC
cdr3_aa: CASSSTLGQGINEQFF

v_call: TRBV5-1
d_call: NA
j_call: TRBJ1-1
clone_size: NA
cdr3_nt: TGCGCCAGCAGCTTGGAAACGTGGCAGGGCGGCACTGAAGCTTTCTTT
cdr3_aa: CASSLETWQGGTEAFF

v_call: TRBV24-1
d_call: NA
j_call: TRBJ1-6
clone_size: NA
cdr3_nt: TGTGCCACCAGTGACCCCACGGAGAATTCACCCCTCCACTTT
cdr3_aa: CATSDPTENSPLHF

v_call: TRBV27
d_call: NA
j_call: TRBJ1-5
clone_size: NA
cdr3_nt: TGTGCCAGCAGTTTTTCGGTTGGCGGGAGCAATCAGCCCCAGCATTTT
cdr3_aa: CASSFSVGGSNQPQHF

v_call: TRBV28
d_call: TRBD1
j_call: TRBJ1-1
clone_size: NA
cdr3_nt: TGTGCCAGCAGTTTGCTGGGGACAGGGGGCTTGTACACTGAAGCTTTCTTT
cdr3_aa: CASSLLGTGGLYTEAFF

v_call: TRBV5-1
d_call: NA
j_call: TRBJ2-6
clone_size: NA
cdr3_nt: TGCGCCAGCAGCCTTTTTCGGACAGCCTTGGGGGCCAACGTCCTGACTTTC
cdr3_aa: CASSLFRTALGANVLTF

v_call: TRBV5-1
d_call: NA
j_call: TRBJ1-5
clone_size: NA
cdr3_nt: TGCGCCAGCAGCTTGGACGGGATGAACAATCAGCCCCAGCATTTT
cdr3_aa: CASSLDGMNNQPQHF

v_call: TRBV11-2
d_call: NA
j_call: TRBJ1-1
clone_size: NA
cdr3_nt: TGTGCCAGCAGCCTGCCACCGACTTGGGGGGGGTCCACTGAAGCTTTCTTT
cdr3_aa: CASSLPPTWGGSTEAFF

v_call: TRBV5-1
d_call: TRBD1
j_call: TRBJ1-4
clone_size: NA
cdr3_nt: TGCGCCAGCAGCTTAACAGGGGAGGTAGCAACTAATGAAAAACTGTTTTTT
cdr3_aa: CASSLTGEVATNEKLFF

v_call: TRBV27
d_call: NA
j_call: TRBJ2-3
clone_size: NA
cdr3_nt: TGTGCCAGCAGACCACTAGGCACAGATACGCAGTATTTT
cdr3_aa: CASRPLGTDTQYF

v_call: TRBV19
d_call: TRBD2
j_call: TRBJ2-7
clone_size: NA
cdr3_nt: TGTGCCAGTAGTGCAGCACCCCTAGCGGGGGACGTAGAGCAGTACTTC
cdr3_aa: CASSAAPLAGDVEQYF

v_call: TRBV7-3
d_call: NA
j_call: TRBJ1-1
clone_size: few
cdr3_nt: TGTGCCAGCAGCTTAGGAGGAAAAACTGAAGCTTTCTTT
cdr3_aa: CASSLGGKTEAFF

v_call: TRBV24-1
d_call: NA
j_call: TRBJ2-2
clone_size: once
cdr3_nt: TGTGCCACCAGTGAAGGGACTGCGAACACCGGGGAGCTGTTTTTT
cdr3_aa: CATSEGTANTGELFF

v_call: TRBV6-1
d_call: NA
j_call: TRBJ1-6
clone_size: few
cdr3_nt: TGTGCCAGCAGTGATCGTCTTTCTAATTCACCCCTCCACTTT
cdr3_aa: CASSDRLSNSPLHF

v_call: TRBV19
d_call: NA
j_call: TRBJ1-2
clone_size: few
cdr3_nt: TGTGCCAGTACCCCATCTCGCGCTAACTATGGCTACACCTTC
cdr3_aa: CASTPSRANYGYTF

v_call: TRBV7-9
d_call: NA
j_call: TRBJ1-6
clone_size: NA
cdr3_nt: TGTGCCAGCAGCTTAGGACGCCAGGGAAAATCACCCCTCCACTTT
cdr3_aa: CASSLGRQGKSPLHF

v_call: TRBV6-6
d_call: NA
j_call: TRBJ1-5
clone_size: few
cdr3_nt: TGTGCCAGCAGTTACGGGCAGGATTATAGCAATCAGCCCCAGCATTTT
cdr3_aa: CASSYGQDYSNQPQHF

v_call: TRBV7-2
d_call: NA
j_call: TRBJ2-2
clone_size: NA
cdr3_nt: TGTGCCAGCAGCTCGAAAGCGGACCTCACCGGGGAGCTGTTTTTT
cdr3_aa: CASSSKADLTGELFF

v_call: TRBV7-2
d_call: NA
j_call: TRBJ2-6
clone_size: once
cdr3_nt: TGTGCCAGCAGCTTAGTAGGGGCTGGGGCCAACGTCCTGACTTTC
cdr3_aa: CASSLVGAGANVLTF

v_call: TRBV25-1
d_call: TRBD2
j_call: TRBJ2-7
clone_size: NA
cdr3_nt: TGTGCCAGCAGTATAGCGGGAGGGCCCCACGAGCAGTACTTC
cdr3_aa: CASSIAGGPHEQYF